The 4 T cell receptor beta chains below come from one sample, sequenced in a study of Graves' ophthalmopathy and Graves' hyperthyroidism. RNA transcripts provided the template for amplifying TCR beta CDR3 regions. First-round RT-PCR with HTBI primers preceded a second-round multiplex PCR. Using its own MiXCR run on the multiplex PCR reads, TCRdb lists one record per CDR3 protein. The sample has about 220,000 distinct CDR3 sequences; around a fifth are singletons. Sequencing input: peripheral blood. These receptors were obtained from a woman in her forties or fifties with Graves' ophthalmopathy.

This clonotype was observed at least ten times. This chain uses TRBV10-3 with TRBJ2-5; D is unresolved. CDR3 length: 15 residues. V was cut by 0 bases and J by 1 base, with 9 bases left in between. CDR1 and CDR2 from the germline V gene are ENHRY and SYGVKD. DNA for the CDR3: TGTGCCATCAGTGAGTCGCGACAAATCCAAGAGACCCAGTACTTC. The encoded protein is CAISESRQIQETQYF.

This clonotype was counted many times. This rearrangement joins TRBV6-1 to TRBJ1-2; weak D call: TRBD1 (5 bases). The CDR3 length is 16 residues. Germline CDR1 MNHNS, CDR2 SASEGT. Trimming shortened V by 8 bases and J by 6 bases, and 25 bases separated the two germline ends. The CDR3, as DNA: TGTGCCAGCCAGTCCGTACGGGACGGAACTAAGGATGGCTACACCTTC. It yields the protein CASQSVRDGTKDGYTF.

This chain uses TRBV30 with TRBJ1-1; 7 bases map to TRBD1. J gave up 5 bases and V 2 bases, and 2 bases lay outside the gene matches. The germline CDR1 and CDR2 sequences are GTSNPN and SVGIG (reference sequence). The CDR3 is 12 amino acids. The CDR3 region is CAWSRQGTEAFF. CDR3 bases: TGTGCCTGGAGTAGACAGGGAACTGAAGCTTTCTTT.

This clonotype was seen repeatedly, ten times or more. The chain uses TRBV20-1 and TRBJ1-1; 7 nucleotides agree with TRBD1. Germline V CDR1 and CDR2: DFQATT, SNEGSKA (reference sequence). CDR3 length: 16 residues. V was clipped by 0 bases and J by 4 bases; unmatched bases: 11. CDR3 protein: CSARDALDRLGTEAFF. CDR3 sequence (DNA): TGCAGTGCTAGAGATGCCCTGGACAGGTTGGGCACTGAAGCTTTCTTT.